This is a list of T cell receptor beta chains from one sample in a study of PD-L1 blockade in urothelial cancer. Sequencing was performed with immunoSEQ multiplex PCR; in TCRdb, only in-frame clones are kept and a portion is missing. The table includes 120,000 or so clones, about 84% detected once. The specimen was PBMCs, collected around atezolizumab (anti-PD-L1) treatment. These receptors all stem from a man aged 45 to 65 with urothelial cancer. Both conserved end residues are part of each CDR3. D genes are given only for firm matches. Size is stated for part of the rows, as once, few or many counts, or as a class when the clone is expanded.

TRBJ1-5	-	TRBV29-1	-	TGCAGCGCCGCTCTGGGCCCCAATCAGCCCCAGCATTTT	CSAALGPNQPQHF
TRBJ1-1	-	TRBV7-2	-	TGTGCCAGCACCGCTTATCGAGGTACTGAAGCTTTCTTT	CASTAYRGTEAFF
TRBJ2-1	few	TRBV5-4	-	TGTGCCAGCAGTTCCGGCAATGAGCAGTTCTTC	CASSSGNEQFF
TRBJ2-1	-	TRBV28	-	TGTGCCAGCAGTTTGACCGGGACTGGAAACAATGAGCAGTTCTTC	CASSLTGTGNNEQFF
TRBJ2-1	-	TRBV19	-	TGTGCCAGTAGTATAGGATCGGGGTTTGAGCAGTTCTTC	CASSIGSGFEQFF
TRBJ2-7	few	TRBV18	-	TGTGCCAGCTCCCCCGACAGCTACGAGCAGTACTTC	CASSPDSYEQYF
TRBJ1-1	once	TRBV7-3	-	TGTGCCAGCAGCTTAGGGGGGGTTAACACTGAAGCTTTCTTT	CASSLGGVNTEAFF
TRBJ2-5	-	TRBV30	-	TGTGCCTGGAGTGTTGGCAGGGAAGAGACCCAGTACTTC	CAWSVGREETQYF
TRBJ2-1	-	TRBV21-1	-	TGTGCCAGCAGCAATGGGGCGGAGCTCAACAATGAGCAGTTCTTC	CASSNGAELNNEQFF
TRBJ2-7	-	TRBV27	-	TGTCCCAGCTCTTCCTACGAGCAGTACTTC	CPSSSYEQYF
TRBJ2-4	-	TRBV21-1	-	TGTGCCAGCAGCAAAGCGGGTGGATCATCGAGGTACATTCAGTACTTC	CASSKAGGSSRYIQYF
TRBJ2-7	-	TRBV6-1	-	TGTGCCAGCAGTGAAGTCAACGAGCAGTACTTC	CASSEVNEQYF
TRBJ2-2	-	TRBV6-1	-	TGTGCCAGCAGTGAAGCGACAACTTTCCATAACACCGGGGAGCTGTTTTTT	CASSEATTFHNTGELFF
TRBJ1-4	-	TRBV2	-	TGTGCCAGCAGTGAAGGAGCAACTAATGAAAAACTGTTTTTT	CASSEGATNEKLFF
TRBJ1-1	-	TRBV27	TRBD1	TGTGCCAGCAGCAGACAGGGAACGAACACTGAAGCTTTCTTT	CASSRQGTNTEAFF
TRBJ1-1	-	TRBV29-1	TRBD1	TGCAGCGTGGACAGGGGGAACACTGAAGCTTTCTTT	CSVDRGNTEAFF
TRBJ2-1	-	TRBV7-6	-	TGTGCCAGCAGCCCCCAAAAGAGCTCCTACAATGAGCAGTTCTTC	CASSPQKSSYNEQFF
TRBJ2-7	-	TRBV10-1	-	TGCGCCAGCAGAGAACAGGGTCTAGTGTACGAGCAGTACTTC	CASREQGLVYEQYF
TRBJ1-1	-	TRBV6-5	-	TGTGCCAGCCCTGGTCCTATTGCTTTCTTT	CASPGPIAFF
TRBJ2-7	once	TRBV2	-	TGTGCCAGCAGTGAAGCTGGAGTCCACTACGAGCAGTACTTC	CASSEAGVHYEQYF
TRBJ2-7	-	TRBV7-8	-	TGTGCCAGCAGCTTAGGACTAGACTACGAGCAGTACTTC	CASSLGLDYEQYF
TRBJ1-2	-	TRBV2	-	TGTGCCAGCAAAAGGGCAGGGAGGGGAGGCTACACCTTC	CASKRAGRGGYTF
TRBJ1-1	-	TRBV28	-	TGTGCCAGCAGTACAGGGCTGTCTGAAGCTTTCTTT	CASSTGLSEAFF
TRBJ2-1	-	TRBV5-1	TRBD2	TGCGCCAGCAGCCCGGGTGGAGCGGGAGTATGGAATGAGCAGTTCTTC	CASSPGGAGVWNEQFF
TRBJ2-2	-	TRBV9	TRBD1	TGTGCCAGCAGCGTAGGAGGGGGCCCGACGGGCACCGGGGAGCTGTTTTTT	CASSVGGGPTGTGELFF
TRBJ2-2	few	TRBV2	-	TGTGCCAGCAGGACACTAGGGAGCGGGGAGCTGTTTTTT	CASRTLGSGELFF
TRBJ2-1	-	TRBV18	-	TGTGCCAGCTCACCAAGGGCTAGGGGAAGCTCCTACAATGAGCAGTTCTTC	CASSPRARGSSYNEQFF
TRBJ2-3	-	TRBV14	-	TGTGCCAGCAGCCCCTCAAGAGTGAGTACGCAGTATTTT	CASSPSRVSTQYF
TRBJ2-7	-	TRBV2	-	TGTGCCAGCAGTGTTGAGGAATCGAACGAGCAGTACTTC	CASSVEESNEQYF
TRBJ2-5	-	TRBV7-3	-	TGTGCCAGCAGCTTATTCCGGAGTATTGAGACCCAGTACTTC	CASSLFRSIETQYF
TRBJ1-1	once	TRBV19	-	TGTGCCAGTAGCCCTCGGGGGAGCACTGAAGCTTTCTTT	CASSPRGSTEAFF
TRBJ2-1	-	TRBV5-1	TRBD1	TGCGCCAGCAGCTTGGACAGGGGCAATGAGCAGTTCTTC	CASSLDRGNEQFF
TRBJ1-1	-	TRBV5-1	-	TGCGCCAGCAGCCCCGACGGTCGGGGATTGAACACTGAAGCTTTCTTT	CASSPDGRGLNTEAFF
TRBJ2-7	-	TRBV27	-	TGTGCCAGCAGTTTTTCGCAGGGGGGCTACGAGCAGTACTTC	CASSFSQGGYEQYF
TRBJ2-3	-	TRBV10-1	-	TGCGCCAGCAGTGAGTTCGCAGATACGCAGTATTTT	CASSEFADTQYF
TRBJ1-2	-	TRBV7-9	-	TGTGCCAGCAGCTTCCCAGGTGGCTATGGCTACACCTTC	CASSFPGGYGYTF
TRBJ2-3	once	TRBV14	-	TGTGCCAGCAGCCACTCCAGTGCAGATGCGCAGTATTTT	CASSHSSADAQYF
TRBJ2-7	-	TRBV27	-	TGTGCCAGCAGTTTGGGACAAGGCCCCACCTACGAGCAGTACTTC	CASSLGQGPTYEQYF
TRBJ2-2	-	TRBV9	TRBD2	TGTGCCAGCAGCGTAAGCGGGAGTTACACCGGGGAGCTGTTTTTT	CASSVSGSYTGELFF
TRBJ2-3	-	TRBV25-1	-	TGTGCCAGCAAAGACTTCACAGATACGCAGTATTTT	CASKDFTDTQYF
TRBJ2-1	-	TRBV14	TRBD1	TGTGCCAGCAGCCGTCTGGACAGGGTTTCCTACAATGAGCAGTTCTTC	CASSRLDRVSYNEQFF
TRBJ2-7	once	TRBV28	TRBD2	TGTGCCAGCACCCAACTAGCGGGACCTACCTACGAGCAGTACTTC	CASTQLAGPTYEQYF
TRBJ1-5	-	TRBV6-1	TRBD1	TGTGCCAGCAGACGCGACAGGGGGGACCAGCCCCAGCATTTT	CASRRDRGDQPQHF
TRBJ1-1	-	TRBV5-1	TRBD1	TGCGCCAGCAGCTCCCGGGGACAGGGGAACACTGAAGCTTTCTTT	CASSSRGQGNTEAFF
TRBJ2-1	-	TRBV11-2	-	TGTGCCAGCAGCTCCAAGACAGTAACTTTGTTCTTC	CASSSKTVTLFF
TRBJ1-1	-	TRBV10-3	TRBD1	TGTGCCATCAGCGATCCTATCCGACAGGGAAGTACTGAAGCTTTCTTT	CAISDPIRQGSTEAFF
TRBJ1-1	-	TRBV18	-	TGTGCCAGCTCACCCTCGACAGGAGCTGAAGCTTTCTTT	CASSPSTGAEAFF
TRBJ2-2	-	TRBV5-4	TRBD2	TGTGCCAGCAGCTCTAGCGGGAGAAACACCGGGGAGCTGTTTTTT	CASSSSGRNTGELFF
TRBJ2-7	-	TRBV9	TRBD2	TGTGCCAGCAGCGTAGCAAACGGGGAGGGCCGCGGCGAGCAGTACTTC	CASSVANGEGRGEQYF
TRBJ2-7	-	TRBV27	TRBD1	TGTGCCAGCTCCACTGGGACAGGGAGTAGCGAGCAGTACTTC	CASSTGTGSSEQYF
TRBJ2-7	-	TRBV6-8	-	TGTGCCAGCACCCGGACAGCGTATCAGTACTTC	CASTRTAYQYF
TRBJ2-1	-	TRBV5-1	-	TGCGCCAGCAGTCGCGATACAGGGCATGAGCAGTTCTTC	CASSRDTGHEQFF
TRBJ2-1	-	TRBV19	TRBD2	TGTGCCAGTAGTCGGAGTAGCGGGAGCTCCTACAATGAGCAGTTCTTC	CASSRSSGSSYNEQFF
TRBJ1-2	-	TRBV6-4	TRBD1	TGTGCCAGCAGAAGGACAGGCGGAGACTATGGCTACACCTTC	CASRRTGGDYGYTF
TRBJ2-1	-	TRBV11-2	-	TGTGCCAGCAGCCGAAACCAAGGACAGACAACCAATGAGCAGTTCTTC	CASSRNQGQTTNEQFF
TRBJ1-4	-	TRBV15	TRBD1	TGTGCCACCAGCAGACAACCCGGGACAGGGGGCAACGGAAAACTGTTTTTT	CATSRQPGTGGNGKLFF
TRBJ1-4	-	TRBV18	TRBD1	TGTGCCAGCTCACCAGTTAACAGGGGAGGTGAAAAACTGTTTTTT	CASSPVNRGGEKLFF
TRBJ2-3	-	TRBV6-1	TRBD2	TGTGCCAGCAGTGGTAGCGGGAGGGCCACAGATACGCAGTATTTT	CASSGSGRATDTQYF